These 30 T cell receptor beta chains were all obtained from the same sample, sequenced in a study of breast tumors, draining lymph nodes, adjacent tissues. TCRdb reprocessed the multiplex PCR reads via MiXCR and lists one record per CDR3 protein. The sample has 120,000 or so distinct CDR3 sequences, 20% seen once. Breast cancer patients provided tissue from their axillary draining lymph nodes. What was sequenced was axillary lymph node tissue. The receptor source for this set is a female donor with breast cancer. Some clones in this sample may be carry-over from other donors' samples.

The chain employs TRBV5-1 and TRBJ2-4, with 8 bases identical to TRBD1. Germline values: CDR1 SGHRS, CDR2 YFSETQ. This CDR3 is 14 amino acids long. Losses at the gene ends were 0 bases for V and 8 bases for J; bases not matched to a gene: 4. CDR3 residues: CASSLETGDDIQYF. CDR3 sequence (DNA): TGCGCCAGCAGCTTGGAGACAGGGGACGACATTCAGTACTTC.

Comment on this clonotype: This may stem from a read error, because a much larger clone lies one nucleotide away. The chain is built from TRBV2 and TRBJ2-5; no firm D call. Germline V gene lookup returns CDR1 SNHLY and CDR2 FYNNEI. The CDR3 is 13 residues long. CDR3 coding DNA: TGTGCCACCCGACCGACCATACAAGAGACCCAGTGCTTC. It yields the protein CATRPTIQETQCF. The variable domain in full, completed from reference TRBV2 and TRBJ2-5, reads EPEVTQTPSHQVTQMGQEVILRCVPISNHLYFYWYRQILGQKVEFLVSFYNNEISEKSEIFDDQFSVERPDGSNFTLKIRSTKLEDSAMYFCATRPTIQETQCFGPGTRLLVL.

This clonotype was counted only a few times. The rearrangement joins TRBV27 to TRBJ2-1, with 8 positions matching TRBD1. This CDR3 is 14 amino acids long. Germline-derived CDR1 and CDR2 are MNHEY and SMNVEV (reference sequence). The V and J ends lost 7 bases and 4 bases, in that order; junction bases with no gene match: 6. The CDR3, as DNA: TGTGCCAGCATGTCGGGACAGGTTTACAATGAGCAGTTCTTC. It translates to CASMSGQVYNEQFF.

At least ten counts were recorded for this clonotype. V usage is TRBV19 and J usage is TRBJ1-2; 8 bases agree with TRBD1. The junction had 19 bases not matched to a gene; V was cut back by 5 bases and J by 2 bases. This CDR3 has 19 residues. Germline lookup yields CDR1 LNHDA and CDR2 SQIVND (reference sequence). The CDR3 DNA is TGTGCCAGTAGTGCCCACGCGCTCCTAAACAGGGGGTCGAACTATGGCTACACCTTC. This gives the protein CASSAHALLNRGSNYGYTF.

This clonotype was seen ten or more times. The V call is TRBV10-1, the J call TRBJ2-2, with 7 bases matching TRBD1. Germline V gives CDR1 WNHNN, CDR2 SYGVQD (reference sequence). The V gene end was trimmed by 6 bases and the J gene end by 3 bases; junction bases not matched to a gene: 1. The CDR3 extends over 13 amino acids. CDR3 nucleotide sequence: TGCGCCAGCAGCGACAGGGACACCGGGGAGCTGTTTTTT. Translation: CASSDRDTGELFF.

This clonotype occurred many times. This sequence joins TRBV4-1 and TRBJ2-7; D gene ambiguous. The CDR3 contains 15 residues. V was clipped by 0 bases and J by 6 bases, with 15 bases between them. Per germline, CDR1 MGHRA and CDR2 YSYEKL. The chain's CDR3 is CASSQDLGRHVEQYF. Written as DNA, the CDR3 is TGCGCCAGCAGCCAAGATCTAGGCAGGCATGTCGAGCAGTACTTC.

This clonotype was seen only a few times. This rearrangement joins TRBV5-4 to TRBJ1-2, with D unclear. V was cut by 1 base and J by 5 bases, with 12 bases left in between. The CDR3 runs 14 residues. Germline-derived CDR1 and CDR2 are SGHNT and YYREEE (reference sequence). CDR3 bases: TGTGCCAGCAGCTTGCCGACCCCGGGGTATGGCTACACCTTC. Protein sequence: CASSLPTPGYGYTF.

This clonotype was counted many times. This chain links TRBV19 with TRBJ2-3; possible D gene TRBD2, 6 bases. This CDR3 comprises 14 residues. Germline CDR1 reads LNHDA; CDR2 reads SQIVND (reference sequence). V was pared by 10 bases and J by 0 bases, with 14 bases between. Here the CDR3 reads CATTGTPSTDTQYF. In DNA, the CDR3 is TGTGCCACGACCGGGACTCCGAGCACAGATACGCAGTATTTT. Full variable domain (remainder filled in from reference TRBV19 and TRBJ2-3): DGGITQSPKYLFRKEGQNVTLSCEQNLNHDAMYWYRQDPGQGLRLIYYSQIVNDFQKGDIAEGYSVSREKKESFPLTVTSAQKNPTAFYLCATTGTPSTDTQYFGPGTRLTVL.

In this sample, this clonotype turned up many times. This rearrangement joins TRBV20-1 to TRBJ1-5, with D uncertain. Deletions cut 2 bases from V and 6 bases from J, with 14 bases between. There are 14 residues in the CDR3. CDR1 is DFQATT and CDR2 is SNEGSKA in the germline V gene (reference sequence). CDR3 DNA: TGCAGTGCTAGATCCACGGGCTCTCGTCAGCCCCAGCATTTT. This gives the protein CSARSTGSRQPQHF.

V gene TRBV18 combines with J gene TRBJ2-2; D may be TRBD2 (6 bases). The CDR3 is 16 amino acids. Germline loops: CDR1 KGHSH, CDR2 LQKENI. V gave up 5 bases and J gave up 0 bases, with 13 bases separating them. CDR3 in amino acids: CASSSLRGTNTGELFF. The CDR3 DNA sequence: TGTGCCAGCTCATCACTCCGGGGGACGAACACCGGGGAGCTGTTTTTT.

In its sample, this clonotype was seen many times. The J gene is TRBJ1-2, the V gene TRBV6-1; unclear D gene. Germline CDR1 MNHNS, CDR2 SASEGT. The V end was cut by 0 bases, the J end by 0 bases, with 8 bases between. The CDR3 totals 15 residues. The CDR3 coding sequence is TGTGCCAGCAGTGAAGCCCAGGCCGCTAACTATGGCTACACCTTC. Translation: CASSEAQAANYGYTF.

This chain uses TRBV30 with TRBJ1-5, with 9 bases identical to TRBD1. This CDR3 contains 15 residues. The trim removed 1 base at V and 6 bases at J, leaving 7 bases unmatched. Looked up from germline, CDR1 is GTSNPN and CDR2 is SVGIG (reference sequence). This chain's CDR3 is CAWSGGTGIVQPQHF. The CDR3 coding sequence is TGTGCCTGGAGTGGTGGGACAGGGATAGTTCAGCCCCAGCATTTT.

This clonotype has at least ten counts. The V and J genes are TRBV19 and TRBJ1-5; TRBD1 might be the D (6 bases). From germline, CDR1 is LNHDA and CDR2 SQIVND (reference sequence). Trimming removed 5 bases from V and 9 bases from J, with 20 bases in between. The length of the CDR3 is 15 residues. The CDR3 DNA is TGTGCCAGTAGTCCCTACCCGACAGGTGGATGGCCCCAGCATTTT. This sequence encodes CASSPYPTGGWPQHF.

Many counts were recorded for this clonotype. The V gene is TRBV7-9, the J gene TRBJ2-2, with TRBD2 matching over 9 bases. Germline CDR1 reads SEHNR; CDR2 reads FQNEAQ (reference sequence). The CDR3 consists of 17 residues. V lost 3 bases to trimming and J lost 3 bases; unmatched junction nucleotides: 8. DNA for the CDR3: TGTGCCAGCAGCTTGACCATGACTAGCGGATACACCGGGGAGCTGTTTTTT. This codes for CASSLTMTSGYTGELFF.

With regard to this clonotype: A much larger clone differs from this one at a single base, so this may be a read error. Likely a read error: the CDR3 ends without its conserved phenylalanine or tryptophan. This sequence joins TRBV27 and TRBJ2-7, with TRBD1 identical over 8 bases. The CDR3 covers 14 residues. Trimming took 7 bases from V and 1 from J; bases not matched to a gene: 6. Germline values: CDR1 MNHEY, CDR2 SMNVEV (reference sequence). The CDR3 spells CASNQGQGSYEQYL. CDR3 nucleotide sequence: TGTGCCAGCAATCAAGGACAGGGTTCCTACGAGCAGTACCTC.

This clonotype has ten or more counts. V gene TRBV24-1 combines with J gene TRBJ2-3; D gene uncertain. Trimming took off 1 base at V and 0 bases at J, with 7 bases between the two ends. From germline, CDR1 is KGHDR and CDR2 SFDVKD. There are 15 residues in the CDR3. In nucleotides, the CDR3 is TGTGCCACCAGTGATTTTAGTGGTAGCACAGATACGCAGTATTTT. This sequence encodes CATSDFSGSTDTQYF.

This clonotype was picked up a small number of times. V and J are TRBV6-5 and TRBJ2-3, with D possibly TRBD1 on 6 matching bases. This CDR3 is built from 14 residues. V shed 4 bases and J shed 4 bases, with 12 bases lying between them. Germline-derived CDR1 and CDR2 are MNHEY and SVGAGI. The CDR3 DNA reads as TGTGCCAGCAGTTCCCCCAGGGGCGCAGATACGCAGTATTTT. Translated: CASSSPRGADTQYF.

A word on this clonotype: With a much larger clone just one base away, this may be a read error. Lacking the conserved final phenylalanine or tryptophan, this CDR3 likely reflects a read error. The genes are TRBV5-5 and TRBJ2-7; the D is unclear. The V end was cut by 2 bases, the J end by 3 bases, with 9 bases between. The CDR3 covers 13 residues. Germline CDR1 and CDR2: SGHKS and YYEKEE (reference sequence). The CDR3 sequence: CASSFTPSYEQYL. CDR3 sequence (DNA): TGTGCCAGCAGCTTTACTCCTAGCTACGAGCAGTACCTC.

This clonotype was seen many times. The CDR3 is CASSPGHGGPTQPQHF. CDR3 sequence (DNA): TGCGCCAGCAGCCCAGGACACGGGGGACCAACTCAGCCCCAGCATTTT. The rearrangement uses TRBV5-1 and TRBJ1-5, with D tentatively TRBD1 (5 bases). CDR1 is SGHRS and CDR2 is YFSETQ in the germline V gene. Trimming cost V 4 bases and J 6 bases, with 20 bases left between them. CDR3 length: 16 amino acids.

This clonotype was recorded a few times. The chain links TRBV24-1 to TRBJ1-1, with D unclear. V gave up 3 bases and J gave up 0 bases, with 10 bases separating them. Germline CDR1 and CDR2: KGHDR and SFDVKD. The CDR3 is made up of 15 amino acids. The CDR3 sequence: CATSDSGGMNTEAFF. The CDR3 nucleotides are TGTGCCACCAGTGATAGTGGAGGAATGAACACTGAAGCTTTCTTT.

The sample holds many counts of this clonotype. The rearrangement links TRBV2 to TRBJ2-5; perhaps TRBD1 as D (6 bases). V gave up 5 bases and J gave up 2 bases, with 30 bases separating them. Germline CDR1 SNHLY, CDR2 FYNNEI. This CDR3 spans 20 amino acids. The CDR3 nucleotides read TGTGCCAGCAGTAGGAGGAACAGGGCCGGCCGGGCATACGAACAAGAGACCCAGTACTTC. It encodes CASSRRNRAGRAYEQETQYF.

This clonotype was detected many times. This chain uses TRBV12-3 or TRBV12-4 with TRBJ1-5; TRBD1 matches 7 bases. The CDR3 runs to 15 residues. The J segment lost 4 bases and the V segment lost 6 bases, leaving 9 bases of the junction unmatched. Here the CDR3 DNA reads TGTGCCAGCAGGCCCCCGGGACAGACTAATCAGCCCCAGCATTTT. Amino acids: CASRPPGQTNQPQHF.

The table lists this clonotype with many counts. The V call is TRBV19, the J call TRBJ2-1, with 7 bases identical to TRBD1. The junction had 11 bases not matched to a gene; V was cut back by 10 bases and J by 2 bases. The CDR3 is 15 amino acids. CDR1 and CDR2 (germline): LNHDA, SQIVND (reference sequence). CDR3 protein: CATKGTELAYNEQFF. The CDR3 DNA follows: TGTGCCACCAAAGGGACAGAGTTAGCCTACAATGAGCAGTTCTTC.

Of note for this clonotype: This could be a read error, since a much larger clone is one nucleotide away. This chain connects TRBV10-3 to TRBJ1-5, with D unresolved. Trimming removed 0 bases at V and 6 bases at J, with 6 bases between. In germline, CDR1 is ENHRY, CDR2 SYGVKD. This CDR3 comprises 13 residues. CDR3: CAISESRSQPQHF. CDR3 in DNA: TGTGCCATCAGTGAGTCGAGGAGTCAGCCCCAGCATTTT.

This clonotype appeared many times. The chain has TRBV5-4 and TRBJ2-7; 8 bases align to TRBD1. The CDR3 runs to 15 residues. V dropped 4 bases and J dropped 2; count of bases not matched to a gene: 8. Germline V gene data show CDR1 as SGHNT and CDR2 as YYREEE (reference sequence). CDR3 residues: CASSTRTGSTYEQYF. The CDR3 coding sequence is TGTGCCAGCAGCACGCGGACAGGGTCAACCTACGAGCAGTACTTC.

Notes on this clonotype: With a much larger clone just one base away, this may be a read error. The genes are TRBV6-5 and TRBJ1-2; D ambiguous. V was clipped by 11 bases and J by 7 bases, with 14 bases between them. Germline values: CDR1 MNHEY, CDR2 SVGAGI. The CDR3 loop spans 11 amino acids. In DNA, the CDR3 is TGTGCCGGCGGTAGGTTCGGTGGCTACACCTTC. Its translation is CAGGRFGGYTF.

This clonotype has only a few counts. The chain joins TRBV2 to TRBJ2-2; D unresolved. The CDR3 is 14 residues long. Germline CDR1 is SNHLY and CDR2 is FYNNEI. V dropped 6 bases and J dropped 0 bases, with 8 bases sitting between them. The CDR3 DNA reads TGTGCCAGCAGCCTGTTCGCGAACACCGGGGAGCTGTTTTTT. Translation gives CASSLFANTGELFF.

At least ten counts were recorded for this clonotype. The J gene is TRBJ2-3, the V gene TRBV7-9; 8 bases agree with TRBD2. With 5 bases clipped from V and 2 bases from J, the junction kept 6 bases outside the gene matches. In germline, CDR1 is SEHNR, CDR2 FQNEAQ (reference sequence). CDR3 length: 15 amino acids. In DNA, the CDR3 is TGTGCCAGCAGCCTCGGACTAGCCAACACAGATACGCAGTATTTT. Translating gives CASSLGLANTDTQYF.

This clonotype was seen once. The rearrangement links TRBV2 to TRBJ2-5; TRBD2 aligns across 8 bases. Looked up from germline, CDR1 is SNHLY and CDR2 is FYNNEI. With 4 bases clipped from V and 3 bases from J, the junction kept 10 bases outside the gene matches. This CDR3 comprises 16 residues. This CDR3 reads CASSGVSGDKKETQYF. In DNA form, the CDR3 reads TGTGCCAGCAGTGGTGTTAGCGGGGACAAAAAAGAGACCCAGTACTTC. The full variable domain, in which reference TRBV2 and TRBJ2-5 provide the parts outside the CDR3, is EPEVTQTPSHQVTQMGQEVILRCVPISNHLYFYWYRQILGQKVEFLVSFYNNEISEKSEIFDDQFSVERPDGSNFTLKIRSTKLEDSAMYFCASSGVSGDKKETQYFGPGTRLLVL.

This clonotype was seen repeatedly, ten times or more. This sequence joins TRBV11-3 and TRBJ2-3; D might be TRBD2 (6 bases). CDR3 length: 14 residues. Trimming cost V 4 bases and J 6 bases, with 14 bases left between them. Germline V gives CDR1 SGHNT, CDR2 YENEEA. The CDR3 is CASSSYRGADTQYF. CDR3 sequence (DNA): TGTGCCAGCAGCTCCTATCGCGGGGCCGATACGCAGTATTTT.